One and the same sample provided the 32 T cell receptor beta chains below, sequenced in a study of T-cell memory formation after mild COVID-19 (dated by TCRdb to about 2021). The library relied on 5' RACE. Sequenced on an Illumina NovaSeq 6000. TCRdb reprocessing: public reads trimmed at Q25 with fastp, clones called with MiXCR, in-frame beta chains kept. Duplicate CDR3 protein sequences are folded into a single record with the most common DNA and genes. In this sample the table shows some 410,000 distinct CDR3 sequences, more than 20% of which occur a single time. The ten largest clones take up over 10% of the sample. The source material was PBMCs or a T cell subset sorted from them (not recorded which). These receptors all come from an adult woman who had mild COVID-19 (a few samples of this study predate the infection). The sample titles of this study are shuffled in the database, so cell type and time point are left out; the donor was told from shared clones.

This clonotype was seen only once. V is TRBV10-3 and J is TRBJ2-6; TRBD2 aligns across 12 bases. The CDR3 is 22 residues long. The ends lost 3 bases at V and 0 bases at J; junction bases unmatched: 15. Per the germline V gene, CDR1 is ENHRY and CDR2 is SYGVKD. Here the CDR3 reads CAISDVLQPRTSGDSGANVLTF. CDR3 bases: TGTGCCATCAGTGACGTTCTCCAACCAAGGACTAGCGGGGACTCTGGGGCCAACGTCCTGACTTTC.

V is TRBV3-1 and J is TRBJ2-1; 7 bases align to TRBD2. CDR1 is LGHDT, CDR2 YNNKEL, per germline (reference sequence). J lost 4 bases, V lost 4 bases, and 7 bases had no gene match. The CDR3 length is 15 residues. As DNA, the CDR3 is TGTGCCAGCAGCCCAGGACTAGACGGGTACAATGAGCAGTTCTTC. Translating it yields CASSPGLDGYNEQFF.

This clonotype appeared many times. One end of the junction does not line up with germline, which may come from a read error. The rearrangement joins TRBV5-1 to TRBJ2-7; 7 nucleotides line up with TRBD1. The CDR3 consists of 13 residues. Germline V CDR1 and CDR2: SGHRS, YFSETQ. The CDR3 DNA follows: TGTGCCAGCAGCCCGGGACAGACCTACGAGCAGTACTTC. Protein product: CASSPGQTYEQYF.

The CDR3 nucleotides read TGTGCCATACACCTCCCCGTAACCTTC. This codes for CAIHLPVTF. This chain joins TRBV12-3 or TRBV12-4 and TRBJ1-2, with no clear D. This CDR3 spans 9 amino acids. V shed 10 bases and J shed 14 bases, with 14 bases lying between them.

This clonotype was found a few times. The J gene is TRBJ1-1, the V gene TRBV13; TRBD1 aligns across 7 bases. The germline CDR1 and CDR2 sequences are PRHDT and FYEKMQ (reference sequence). The length of the CDR3 is 14 residues. V lost 3 bases, J lost 3 bases, and 4 bases stayed unmatched. In DNA form, the CDR3 reads TGTGCCAGCAGCTTCGACAGGGTTTACACTGAAGCTTTCTTT. Amino acid sequence: CASSFDRVYTEAFF.

This sequence joins TRBV6-6 and TRBJ1-6; no clear D. V was pared by 10 bases and J by 10 bases, with 5 bases between. Germline V lookup: CDR1 MNHNY, CDR2 SVGAGI (reference sequence). This CDR3 is built from 9 residues. CDR3 sequence (DNA): TGTGCCACCGGGTCACCCCTCCACTTT. Translation: CATGSPLHF.

This clonotype was seen a handful of times. The chain carries TRBV20-1 and TRBJ2-1; no firm D call. The CDR3 sequence is 11 residues long. Trimming stripped 0 bases from V and 9 bases from J, with 6 bases between. Germline assignment: CDR1 DFQATT and CDR2 SNEGSKA (reference sequence). The CDR3 DNA follows: TGCAGTGCTAGAGATATCAGTGAGCAGTTCTTC. It specifies CSARDISEQFF.

This clonotype showed up just a few times. Written as DNA, the CDR3 is TGCAGTGCTAGAGATTCCGACATCCTAGGGGACTATGGCTACACCTTC. Amino acids: CSARDSDILGDYGYTF. The V gene is TRBV20-1, the J gene TRBJ1-2; tentatively, D is TRBD1 (5 bases). Germline assignment: CDR1 DFQATT and CDR2 SNEGSKA (reference sequence). Trimming took 0 bases from V and 3 from J, leaving 17 bases between them. This CDR3 contains 16 residues.

The chain has TRBV7-9 and TRBJ2-7; 8 positions agree with TRBD2. The V and J ends lost 1 base and 3 bases, in that order; junction bases with no gene match: 11. CDR1 is SEHNR, CDR2 FQNEAQ, per germline (reference sequence). The CDR3 is 17 amino acids. CDR3 protein: CASSLVRGAKRDYEQYF. DNA for the CDR3: TGTGCCAGCAGCTTAGTGCGGGGGGCCAAACGGGACTACGAGCAGTACTTC.

This clonotype has more than one count but fewer than ten. CDR3 protein: CASSSGESSSQPQHF. The CDR3 DNA reads TGCGCCAGCAGCTCAGGGGAGTCATCTAGTCAGCCCCAGCATTTT. The chain recombines TRBV5-1 with TRBJ1-5, with D tentatively TRBD1 (6 bases). This CDR3 is 15 amino acids long. Germline CDR1 reads SGHRS; CDR2 reads YFSETQ. Trimming took off 3 bases at V and 6 bases at J, with 16 bases between the two ends.

This clonotype occurred a few times. The V and J genes are TRBV27 and TRBJ2-7, with TRBD1 matching over 9 bases. The length of the CDR3 is 15 residues. V was clipped by 7 bases and J by 2 bases; unmatched bases: 9. CDR1 is MNHEY, CDR2 SMNVEV, per germline (reference sequence). CDR3 nucleotide sequence: TGTGCCAGCACTAAAGACAGGGGGACTACCTACGAGCAGTACTTC. Protein: CASTKDRGTTYEQYF.

The rearrangement links TRBV15 to TRBJ2-1, with 8 bases matching TRBD2. There are 18 residues in the CDR3. Germline-derived CDR1 and CDR2 are LNHNV and YYDKDF (reference sequence). V shed 0 bases and J 6 bases; nucleotides not matched to a gene: 13. The CDR3 DNA follows: TGTGCCACCAGCAGAGATCTAGTAGCGGGGACCCCTCTCAATGAGCAGTTCTTC. This encodes CATSRDLVAGTPLNEQFF.

At least ten counts were recorded for this clonotype. The chain links TRBV19 to TRBJ1-2; D is perhaps TRBD1 (5 bases). Germline loops: CDR1 LNHDA, CDR2 SQIVND (reference sequence). Trimming removed 4 bases from V and 8 bases from J, with 14 bases in between. The CDR3 consists of 13 residues. CDR3 coding DNA: TGTGCCAGTAGTAGCCAGGGAAGACGAGGCTACACCTTC. Translating gives CASSSQGRRGYTF.

This clonotype was counted many times. The gene calls are TRBV24-1 and TRBJ1-5; a weak D match, TRBD1 (5 bases). The V gene's germline CDR1 is KGHDR and CDR2 SFDVKD. The CDR3 extends over 16 amino acids. V was pared by 6 bases and J by 0 bases, with 14 bases between. The CDR3: CATSFGGLNSNQPQHF. The DNA for the CDR3 is TGTGCCACCAGTTTCGGGGGATTGAATAGCAATCAGCCCCAGCATTTT.

V usage is TRBV5-5 and J usage is TRBJ1-2, with D possibly TRBD1 on 6 matching bases. Per germline, CDR1 SGHKS and CDR2 YYEKEE (reference sequence). CDR3 length equals 12 residues. V lost 3 bases and J 7 bases, leaving 10 bases between the germline ends. The CDR3 loop reads CASSWTAGGYTF. The CDR3 DNA reads TGTGCCAGCAGCTGGACAGCGGGTGGCTACACCTTC.

This chain joins TRBV15 and TRBJ2-1; D remains ambiguous. This CDR3 has 14 residues. Trimming shortened V by 3 bases and J by 6 bases, and 12 bases separated the two germline ends. Germline-derived CDR1 and CDR2 are LNHNV and YYDKDF (reference sequence). CDR3 nucleotides: TGTGCCACCAGCAGCGGGTATGTCCTCAATGAGCAGTTCTTC. Translating gives CATSSGYVLNEQFF. Based on the CDR3 plus reference TRBV15 and TRBJ2-1, the full variable domain is DAMVIQNPRYQVTQFGKPVTLSCSQTLNHNVMYWYQQKSSQAPKLLFHYYDKDFNNEADTPDNFQSRRPNTSFCFLDIRSPGLGDTAMYLCATSSGYVLNEQFFGPGTRLTVL.

In its sample, this clonotype was seen a few times. V is TRBV4-1 and J is TRBJ2-3, with D perhaps TRBD1 (8 bases). V was pared by 4 bases and J by 4 bases, with 15 bases between. The CDR3 runs to 15 residues. Germline V CDR1 and CDR2: MGHRA, YSYEKL. DNA of the CDR3: TGCGCCAGCAGCCCCGACAGGGGAGGGTCAGATACGCAGTATTTT. Protein: CASSPDRGGSDTQYF.

V gene TRBV5-1 combines with J gene TRBJ2-4; TRBD1 matches 7 bases. CDR1 and CDR2 (germline): SGHRS, YFSETQ. The CDR3 is 15 residues long. V shed 5 bases and J 9 bases; nucleotides not matched to a gene: 14. As DNA, the CDR3 is TGCGCCAGCAGTTCCAGAGACAGGGACATAGGCATTCAGTACTTC. Encoded protein: CASSSRDRDIGIQYF.

The rearrangement links TRBV7-8 to TRBJ1-5; TRBD1 matches at 7 bases. CDR1 and CDR2 (germline): SGHVS, FQNEAQ. CDR3 length: 18 residues. V lost 1 base to trimming and J lost 2 bases; unmatched junction nucleotides: 11. The CDR3 coding sequence is TGTGCCAGCAGCTTAGGGCCCCGACAGGGTTTTGGCAATCAGCCCCAGCATTTT. This translates into CASSLGPRQGFGNQPQHF.

The genes are TRBV7-2 and TRBJ2-1; 12 positions match TRBD2. Trimming at V came to 5 bases and at J to 8 bases, leaving 4 bases not matched to a gene. Germline CDR1 reads SGHTA; CDR2 reads FQGNSA. The CDR3 has 14 residues. DNA for the CDR3: TGTGCCAGCAGCCTTGGACTAGCGGGACATGAGCAGTTCTTC. This codes for CASSLGLAGHEQFF.

In its sample, this clonotype was seen many times. The chain has TRBV6-5 and TRBJ2-3; D uncertain. CDR1 and CDR2 from the germline V gene are MNHEY and SVGAGI. Trimming took off 1 base at V and 2 bases at J, with 4 bases between the two ends. CDR3 length: 13 residues. The CDR3 region is CASSYFATDTQYF. The CDR3 nucleotides are TGTGCCAGCAGTTACTTCGCCACAGATACGCAGTATTTT.

This chain links TRBV2 with TRBJ1-2, with D maybe TRBD1 (6 bases). There are 13 residues in the CDR3. Germline V gives CDR1 SNHLY, CDR2 FYNNEI. Trimming shortened V by 5 bases and J by 3 bases, and 10 bases separated the two germline ends. The CDR3 DNA reads as TGTGCCAGCAGTCAGGGGTCAGACTATGGCTACACCTTC. Translated: CASSQGSDYGYTF.

This clonotype was detected a few times. The chain couples TRBV18 to TRBJ2-7; the D is unclear. This CDR3 spans 15 amino acids. Germline values: CDR1 KGHSH, CDR2 LQKENI. The V end was cut by 2 bases, the J end by 5 bases, with 16 bases between. CDR3 sequence: CASSPVTLRVDEQYF. The DNA for the CDR3 is TGTGCCAGCTCACCAGTAACTCTCCGAGTCGACGAGCAGTACTTC.

This clonotype turned up a few times. This chain joins TRBV12-3 or TRBV12-4 and TRBJ2-1; D gene unclear. Trimming took 6 bases from V and 9 from J, leaving 12 bases between them. The CDR3 runs 12 residues. The CDR3 loop is CASSQTHGEQFF. In DNA, the CDR3 is TGTGCCAGCAGCCAAACTCACGGTGAGCAGTTCTTC.

This clonotype turned up a few times. The rearrangement joins TRBV5-1 to TRBJ1-1; TRBD1 agrees at 8 bases. Germline V lookup: CDR1 SGHRS, CDR2 YFSETQ. V gave up 4 bases and J gave up 5 bases; unmatched junction bases: 7. This CDR3 is built from 14 residues. The CDR3 DNA reads TGCGCCAGCAGCACCGGACAGGGCGAGACTGAAGCTTTCTTT. This codes for CASSTGQGETEAFF. The entire variable domain, with the rest obtained from reference TRBV5-1 and TRBJ1-1, is as follows: KAGVTQTPRYLIKTRGQQVTLSCSPISGHRSVSWYQQTPGQGLQFLFEYFSETQRNKGNFPGRFSGRQFSNSRSEMNVSTLELGDSALYLCASSTGQGETEAFFGQGTRLTVV.

This chain uses TRBV5-5 with TRBJ2-5, with D possibly TRBD1 on 6 matching bases. V lost 2 bases, J lost 1 base, and 9 bases lay in between. The CDR3 has 14 amino acids. The germline gives CDR1 SGHKS, CDR2 YYEKEE (reference sequence). CDR3 nucleotides: TGTGCCAGCAGCTTCAGGACAGTCCAAGAGACCCAGTACTTC. Encoded protein: CASSFRTVQETQYF. Drawing the rest from reference TRBV5-5 and TRBJ2-5, the complete variable domain is DAGVTQSPTHLIKTRGQQVTLRCSPISGHKSVSWYQQVLGQGPQFIFQYYEKEERGRGNFPDRFSARQFPNYSSELNVNALLLGDSALYLCASSFRTVQETQYFGPGTRLLVL.

This clonotype showed up many times. The gene calls are TRBV25-1 and TRBJ1-6, with TRBD1 identical over 7 bases. Germline assignment: CDR1 MGHDK and CDR2 SYGVNS. J gave up 7 bases and V 6 bases, and 12 bases lay outside the gene matches. The CDR3 loop spans 16 amino acids. CDR3: CASSNTNQGGNSPLHF. The CDR3 DNA reads TGTGCCAGCAGCAACACCAACCAGGGGGGGAATTCACCCCTCCACTTT. The complete variable domain, with remaining parts taken from reference TRBV25-1 and TRBJ1-6, reads EADIYQTPRYLVIGTGKKITLECSQTMGHDKMYWYQQDPGMELHLIHYSYGVNSTEKGDLSSESTVSRIRTEHFPLTLESARPSHTSQYLCASSNTNQGGNSPLHFGNGTRLTVT.

This clonotype was seen only a few times. The genes are TRBV20-1 and TRBJ1-2, with 9 bases matching TRBD1. V shed 4 bases, J shed 2 bases, and the junction held 5 bases outside the gene matches. CDR3 size: 14 residues. CDR1 is DFQATT and CDR2 is SNEGSKA in the germline V gene (reference sequence). The CDR3 nucleotides read TGCAGTGCTACTTTTACAGGGGGCAACTATGGCTACACCTTC. This encodes CSATFTGGNYGYTF.

This clonotype was counted only a few times. This chain links TRBV12-3 or TRBV12-4 with TRBJ2-5; TRBD2 aligns across 9 bases. The CDR3 has 14 residues. V was pared by 3 bases and J by 5 bases, with 4 bases of the junction left unmatched. CDR3 sequence reads: CASSFSGGWETQYF. The CDR3 DNA sequence: TGTGCCAGCAGTTTTAGCGGGGGTTGGGAGACCCAGTACTTC.

This clonotype appeared a few times. The gene calls are TRBV7-9 and TRBJ2-1, with 9 bases aligning to TRBD1. The CDR3 runs 15 residues. In germline, CDR1 is SEHNR, CDR2 FQNEAQ (reference sequence). Trimming at V came to 5 bases and at J to 5 bases, leaving 7 bases not matched to a gene. The CDR3 here is CASSGGDRVHNEQFF. CDR3 DNA: TGTGCCAGCAGCGGAGGGGACAGGGTCCACAATGAGCAGTTCTTC.

This clonotype occurred a few times. CDR3 protein: CASSLARTVSGNTIYF. As DNA, the CDR3 is TGTGCCAGCAGCTTAGCCCGGACAGTGTCTGGAAACACCATATATTTT. The rearrangement joins TRBV7-2 to TRBJ1-3; maybe TRBD1 (6 bases). Germline assignment: CDR1 SGHTA and CDR2 FQGNSA. The V gene lost 0 bases and the J gene lost 1 base, with 10 bases spanning the gap. This CDR3 is 16 amino acids long. The full variable domain, rest sourced from reference TRBV7-2 and TRBJ1-3, is GAGVSQSPSNKVTEKGKDVELRCDPISGHTALYWYRQSLGQGLEFLIYFQGNSAPDKSGLPSDRFSAERTGGSVSTLTIQRTQQEDSAVYLCASSLARTVSGNTIYFGEGSWLTVV.

The V call is TRBV5-6, the J call TRBJ2-7; the D call may be TRBD1 or TRBD2 (5 bases each). V shed 6 bases and J shed 2 bases, with 15 bases lying between them. The CDR3 spans 14 residues. Germline loops: CDR1 SGHDT, CDR2 YYEEEE. The CDR3 DNA sequence: TGTGCCAGCACTCCAGTCGGGGACCCCTACGAGCAGTACTTC. Amino acids: CASTPVGDPYEQYF.